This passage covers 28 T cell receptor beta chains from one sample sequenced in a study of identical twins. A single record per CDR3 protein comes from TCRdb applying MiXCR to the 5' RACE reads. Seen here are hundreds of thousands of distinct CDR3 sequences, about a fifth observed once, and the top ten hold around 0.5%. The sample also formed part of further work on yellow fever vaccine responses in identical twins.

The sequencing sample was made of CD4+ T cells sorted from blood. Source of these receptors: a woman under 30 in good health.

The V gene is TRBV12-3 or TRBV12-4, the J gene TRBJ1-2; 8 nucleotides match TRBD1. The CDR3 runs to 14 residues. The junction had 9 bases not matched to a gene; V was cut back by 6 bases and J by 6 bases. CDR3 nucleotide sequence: TGTGCCAGCAGAAAGGGACAGGCTAAGGATGGCTACACCTTC. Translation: CASRKGQAKDGYTF.

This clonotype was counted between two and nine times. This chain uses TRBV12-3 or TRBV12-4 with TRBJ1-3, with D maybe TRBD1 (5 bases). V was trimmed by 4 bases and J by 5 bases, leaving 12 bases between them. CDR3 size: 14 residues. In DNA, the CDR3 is TGTGCCAGCAGTTCTCAGGGAGGTAGAAACACCATATATTTT. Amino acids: CASSSQGGRNTIYF.

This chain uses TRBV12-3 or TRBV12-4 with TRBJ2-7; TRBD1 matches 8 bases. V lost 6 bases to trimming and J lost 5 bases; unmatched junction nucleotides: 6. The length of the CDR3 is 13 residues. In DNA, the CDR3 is TGTGCCAGCAGCCGGACAGGGCTCGACGAGCAGTACTTC. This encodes CASSRTGLDEQYF.

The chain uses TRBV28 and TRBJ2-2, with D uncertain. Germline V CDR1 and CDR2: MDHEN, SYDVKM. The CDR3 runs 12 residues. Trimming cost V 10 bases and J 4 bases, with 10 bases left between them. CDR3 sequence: CAIGRSTGELFF. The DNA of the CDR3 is TGTGCCATCGGACGGAGCACCGGGGAGCTGTTTTTT.

The CDR3 protein is CASSFTSGVNTGELFF. The CDR3 nucleotides are TGTGCCAGCAGCTTTACTAGCGGGGTGAACACCGGGGAGCTGTTTTTT. V and J are TRBV7-3 and TRBJ2-2; TRBD2 agrees at 10 bases. Germline CDR1 SGHTA, CDR2 FQGTGA. V gave up 3 bases and J gave up 1 base; unmatched junction bases: 2. The CDR3 runs 16 residues.

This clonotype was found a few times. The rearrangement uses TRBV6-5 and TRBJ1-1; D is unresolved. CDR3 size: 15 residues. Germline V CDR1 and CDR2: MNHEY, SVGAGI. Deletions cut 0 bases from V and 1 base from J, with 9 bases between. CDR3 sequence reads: CASSYSRIWNTEAFF. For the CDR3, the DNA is TGTGCCAGCAGTTACTCGAGAATTTGGAACACTGAAGCTTTCTTT.

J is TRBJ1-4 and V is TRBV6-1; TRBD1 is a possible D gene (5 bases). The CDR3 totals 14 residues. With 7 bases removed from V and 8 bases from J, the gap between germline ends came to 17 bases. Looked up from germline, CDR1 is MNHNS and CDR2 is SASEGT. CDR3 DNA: TGTGCCAGCACCCGGGCCCCGGGGGAGGAAAAACTGTTTTTT. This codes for CASTRAPGEEKLFF.

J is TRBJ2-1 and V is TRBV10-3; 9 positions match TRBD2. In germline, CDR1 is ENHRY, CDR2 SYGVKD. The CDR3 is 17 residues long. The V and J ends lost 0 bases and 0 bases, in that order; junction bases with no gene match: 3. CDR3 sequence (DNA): TGTGCCATCAGTGAGTCGAGCGGGGGGAGCTCCTACAATGAGCAGTTCTTC. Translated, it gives CAISESSGGSSYNEQFF.

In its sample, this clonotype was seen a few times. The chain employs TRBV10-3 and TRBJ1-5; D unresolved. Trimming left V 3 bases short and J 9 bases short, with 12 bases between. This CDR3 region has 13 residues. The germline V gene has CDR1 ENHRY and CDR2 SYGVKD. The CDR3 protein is CAISEGLPSPQHF. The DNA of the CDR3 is TGTGCCATCAGTGAAGGGCTCCCATCGCCCCAGCATTTT.

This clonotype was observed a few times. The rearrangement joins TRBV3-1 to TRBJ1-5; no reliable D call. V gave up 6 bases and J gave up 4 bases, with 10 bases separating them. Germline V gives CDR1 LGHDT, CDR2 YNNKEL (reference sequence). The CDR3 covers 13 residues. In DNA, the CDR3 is TGTGCCAGCAGTGGGGTCGGGAATCAGCCCCAGCATTTT. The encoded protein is CASSGVGNQPQHF. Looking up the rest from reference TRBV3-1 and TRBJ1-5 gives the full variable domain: DTAVSQTPKYLVTQMGNDKSIKCEQNLGHDTMYWYKQDSKKFLKIMFSYNNKELIINETVPNRFSPKSPDKAHLNLHINSLELGDSAVYFCASSGVGNQPQHFGDGTRLSIL.

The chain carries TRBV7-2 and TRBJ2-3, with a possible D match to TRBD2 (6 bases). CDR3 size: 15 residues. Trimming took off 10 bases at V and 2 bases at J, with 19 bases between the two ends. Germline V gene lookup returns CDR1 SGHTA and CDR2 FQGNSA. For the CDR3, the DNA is TGTGCCACTTCGCGGGCGGGAACTTCCACAGATACGCAGTATTTT. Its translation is CATSRAGTSTDTQYF. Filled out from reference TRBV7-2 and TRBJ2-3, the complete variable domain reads GAGVSQSPSNKVTEKGKDVELRCDPISGHTALYWYRQSLGQGLEFLIYFQGNSAPDKSGLPSDRFSAERTGGSVSTLTIQRTQQEDSAVYLCATSRAGTSTDTQYFGPGTRLTVL.

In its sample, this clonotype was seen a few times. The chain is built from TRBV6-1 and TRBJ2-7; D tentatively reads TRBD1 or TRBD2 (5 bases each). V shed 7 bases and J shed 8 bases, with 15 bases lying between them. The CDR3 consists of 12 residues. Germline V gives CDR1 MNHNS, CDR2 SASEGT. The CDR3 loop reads CASTAFGTKQYV. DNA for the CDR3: TGTGCCAGCACGGCTTTCGGGACGAAGCAGTACGTC.

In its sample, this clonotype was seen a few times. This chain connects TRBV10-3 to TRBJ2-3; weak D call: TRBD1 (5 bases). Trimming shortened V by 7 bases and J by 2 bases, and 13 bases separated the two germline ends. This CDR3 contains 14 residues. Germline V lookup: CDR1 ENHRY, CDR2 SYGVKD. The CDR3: CAIKDRQSTDTQYF. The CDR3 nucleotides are TGTGCCATCAAAGATAGACAGTCCACAGATACGCAGTATTTT.

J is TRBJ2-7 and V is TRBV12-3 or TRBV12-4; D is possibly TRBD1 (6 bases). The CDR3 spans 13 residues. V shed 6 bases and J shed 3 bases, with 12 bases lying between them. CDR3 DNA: TGTGCCAGCAGGCTGGACAGTTTCTACGAGCAGTACTTC. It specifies CASRLDSFYEQYF.

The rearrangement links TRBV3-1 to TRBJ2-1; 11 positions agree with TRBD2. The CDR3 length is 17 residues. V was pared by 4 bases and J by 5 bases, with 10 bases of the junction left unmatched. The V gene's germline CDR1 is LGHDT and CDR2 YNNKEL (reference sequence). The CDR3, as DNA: TGTGCCAGCAGCCTTGTGGCGGGACTAGCGGCCAACAATGAGCAGTTCTTC. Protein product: CASSLVAGLAANNEQFF.

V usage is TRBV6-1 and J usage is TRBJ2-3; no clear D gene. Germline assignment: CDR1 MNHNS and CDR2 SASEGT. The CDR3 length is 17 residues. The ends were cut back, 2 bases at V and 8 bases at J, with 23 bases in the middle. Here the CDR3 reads CASSESYPAAIPSTQYF. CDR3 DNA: TGTGCCAGCAGTGAAAGTTACCCGGCAGCGATCCCCAGTACGCAGTATTTT.

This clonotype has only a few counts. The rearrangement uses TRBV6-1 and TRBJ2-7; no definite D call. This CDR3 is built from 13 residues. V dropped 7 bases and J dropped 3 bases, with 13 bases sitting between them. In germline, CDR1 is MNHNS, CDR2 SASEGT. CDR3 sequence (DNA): TGTGCCAGCATCCTGACCCACGGCTACGAGCAGTACTTC. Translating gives CASILTHGYEQYF.

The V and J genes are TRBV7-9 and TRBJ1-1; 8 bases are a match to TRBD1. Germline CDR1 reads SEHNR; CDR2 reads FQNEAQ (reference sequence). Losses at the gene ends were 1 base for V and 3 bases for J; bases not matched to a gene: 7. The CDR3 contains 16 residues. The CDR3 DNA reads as TGTGCCAGCAGCTTAGGTGTGTCGGACAGGGACACTGAAGCTTTCTTT. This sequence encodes CASSLGVSDRDTEAFF.

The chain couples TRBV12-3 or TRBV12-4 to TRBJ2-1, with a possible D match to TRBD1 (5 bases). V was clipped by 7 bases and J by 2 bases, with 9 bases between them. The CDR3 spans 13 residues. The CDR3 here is CASKYRTYNEQFF. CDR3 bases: TGTGCCAGCAAGTACAGGACCTACAATGAGCAGTTCTTC.

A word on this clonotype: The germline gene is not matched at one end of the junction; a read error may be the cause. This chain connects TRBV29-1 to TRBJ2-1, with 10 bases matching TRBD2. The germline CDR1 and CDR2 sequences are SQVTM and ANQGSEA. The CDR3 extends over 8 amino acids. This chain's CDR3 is CSGGEQFF. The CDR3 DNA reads TGTAGCGGGGGGGAGCAGTTCTTC.

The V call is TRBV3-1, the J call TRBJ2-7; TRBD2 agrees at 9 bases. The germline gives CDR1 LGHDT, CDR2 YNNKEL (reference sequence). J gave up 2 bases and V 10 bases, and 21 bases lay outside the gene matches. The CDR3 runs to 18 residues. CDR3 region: CAICSSWRGGLSTYEQYV. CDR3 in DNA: TGTGCCATCTGTTCTAGCTGGCGGGGGGGCCTTTCGACCTACGAGCAGTACGTC.

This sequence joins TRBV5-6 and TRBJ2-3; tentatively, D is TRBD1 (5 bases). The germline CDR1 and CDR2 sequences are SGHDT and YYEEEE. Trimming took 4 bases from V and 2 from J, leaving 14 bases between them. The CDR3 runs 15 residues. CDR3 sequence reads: CASSPAGALTDTQYF. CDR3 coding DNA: TGTGCCAGCAGCCCAGCTGGGGCACTCACAGATACGCAGTATTTT.

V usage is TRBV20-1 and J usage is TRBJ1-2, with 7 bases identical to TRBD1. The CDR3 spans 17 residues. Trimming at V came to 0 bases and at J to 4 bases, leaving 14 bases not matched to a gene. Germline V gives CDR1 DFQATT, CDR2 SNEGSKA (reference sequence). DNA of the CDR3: TGCAGTGCTAGAGATCAGGGGGGGCAGGGATCGCGCTATGGCTACACCTTC. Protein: CSARDQGGQGSRYGYTF.

This CDR3 reads CASMISGSYEQYF. CDR3 DNA: TGCGCCAGCATGATTAGCGGGAGCTACGAGCAGTACTTC. The V gene is TRBV10-2, the J gene TRBJ2-7, with TRBD2 matching over 9 bases. CDR3 length equals 13 residues. Trimming at V came to 7 bases and at J to 3 bases, leaving 4 bases not matched to a gene. The germline CDR1 and CDR2 sequences are WSHSY and SAAADI.

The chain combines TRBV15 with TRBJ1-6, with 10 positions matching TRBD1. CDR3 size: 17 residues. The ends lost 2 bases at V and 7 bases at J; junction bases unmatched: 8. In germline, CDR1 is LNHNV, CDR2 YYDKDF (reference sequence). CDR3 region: CATSRSGTGVKNSPLHF. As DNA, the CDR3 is TGTGCCACCAGCAGATCCGGGACAGGGGTAAAAAATTCACCCCTCCACTTT.

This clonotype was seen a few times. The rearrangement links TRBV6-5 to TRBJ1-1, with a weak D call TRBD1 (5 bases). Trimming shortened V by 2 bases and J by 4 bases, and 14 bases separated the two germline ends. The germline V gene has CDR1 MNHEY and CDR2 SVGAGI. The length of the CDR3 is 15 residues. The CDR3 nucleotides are TGTGCCAGCAGTTACACCCGCCGGGGGGGCACTGAAGCTTTCTTT. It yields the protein CASSYTRRGGTEAFF.

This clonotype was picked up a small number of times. The CDR3 reads CASSPGQGPAQETQYF. The CDR3 region has the DNA TGTGCCAGCAGCCCGGGACAGGGTCCGGCACAAGAGACCCAGTACTTC. The rearrangement joins TRBV7-2 to TRBJ2-5; 9 nucleotides agree with TRBD1. The CDR3 loop spans 16 amino acids. V lost 5 bases to trimming and J lost 2 bases; unmatched junction nucleotides: 9. Germline V CDR1 and CDR2: SGHTA, FQGNSA.

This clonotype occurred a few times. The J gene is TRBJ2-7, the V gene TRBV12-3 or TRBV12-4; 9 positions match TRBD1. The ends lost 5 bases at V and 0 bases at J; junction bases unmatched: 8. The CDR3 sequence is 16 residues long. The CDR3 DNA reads TGTGCCAGCAGTCCCCCGGACAGGGGCTACTCCTACGAGCAGTACTTC. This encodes CASSPPDRGYSYEQYF.